One sample yielded the 29 T cell receptor beta chains listed below, sequenced in a study of blood T cell repertoires in COVID-19. Measured with immunoSEQ multiplex PCR; TCRdb has only the in-frame clones, and not every one. The data show 150,000 to 200,000 clones, with 75% to 85% seen just once and around 10% held by the top ten. The sample was peripheral blood. These TCRs come from a woman older than 75 with COVID-19, enrolled during active disease.

The J gene is TRBJ2-7, the V gene TRBV28; 8 bases align to TRBD1. Per the germline V gene, CDR1 is MDHEN and CDR2 is SYDVKM. V was pared by 7 bases and J by 2 bases, with 16 bases of the junction left unmatched. CDR3 size: 17 residues. CDR3 residues: CASNPARGQLGAYEQYF. Written as DNA, the CDR3 is TGTGCCAGCAACCCCGCCAGGGGGCAACTAGGGGCCTACGAGCAGTACTTC.

V gene TRBV3-1 (or the pseudogene TRBV3-2) combines with J gene TRBJ2-4, with TRBD1 as a possible D gene (5 bases). CDR3 length: 15 amino acids. CDR1 and CDR2 (germline): LGHDT, YNNKEL (reference sequence). V lost 1 base and J 2 bases, leaving 9 bases between the germline ends. DNA for the CDR3: TGTGCCAGCAGCCAAGGTGGGGCAACCAAAAACATTCAGTACTTC. Protein product: CASSQGGATKNIQYF.

V usage is TRBV14 and J usage is TRBJ1-6; maybe TRBD1 (6 bases). Germline CDR1 SGHDN, CDR2 FVKESK. The CDR3 extends over 15 amino acids. V gave up 5 bases and J gave up 8 bases, with 16 bases separating them. Here the CDR3 DNA reads TGTGCCAGCAGCTCACAGGGATCTCAATATTCACCCCTCCACTTT. It yields the protein CASSSQGSQYSPLHF.

The CDR3 region has the DNA TGCGCCAGCAGCCCCCTAACCGGGGTTGCGAACACCGGGGAGCTGTTTTTT. Translated, it gives CASSPLTGVANTGELFF. This rearrangement joins TRBV4-3 to TRBJ2-2, with D possibly being TRBD2 (5 bases). The CDR3 spans 17 residues. The germline V gene has CDR1 LGHNA and CDR2 YSLEER. With 4 bases removed from V and 0 bases from J, the gap between germline ends came to 15 bases.

This clone appeared a single time. This sample also contains other DNA sequences that code for the same CDR3. This sequence joins TRBV7-2 and TRBJ2-2; the D is unclear. Germline V lookup: CDR1 SGHTA, CDR2 FQGNSA. With 1 base removed from V and 4 bases from J, the gap between germline ends came to 4 bases. The CDR3 has 13 residues. CDR3 nucleotide sequence: TGTGCCAGCAGCTTAGAAGCCACCGGGGAGCTGTTTTTT. It yields the protein CASSLEATGELFF. Full variable domain (rest looked up from reference TRBV7-2 and TRBJ2-2): GAGVSQSPSNKVTEKGKDVELRCDPISGHTALYWYRQSLGQGLEFLIYFQGNSAPDKSGLPSDRFSAERTGGSVSTLTIQRTQQEDSAVYLCASSLEATGELFFGEGSRLTVL.

The V gene is TRBV2, the J gene TRBJ2-2, with TRBD1 as a possible D gene (5 bases). V was shortened by 4 bases and J by 5 bases, with 8 bases between the two germline ends. This CDR3 is built from 13 residues. Germline V gene lookup returns CDR1 SNHLY and CDR2 FYNNEI. The CDR3 DNA reads TGTGCCAGCAGTGCCAGGGATACCGGGGAGCTGTTTTTT. This encodes CASSARDTGELFF.

The V call is TRBV10-3, the J call TRBJ1-2; 11 bases are shared with TRBD1. Unmatched junction bases numbered 10, after V lost 4 bases and J lost 6 bases. Germline loops: CDR1 ENHRY, CDR2 SYGVKD. The CDR3 contains 16 residues. DNA for the CDR3: TGTGCCATCAGTGGACGTGGGGGACAGGGGGGACATGGCTACACCTTC. Its translation is CAISGRGGQGGHGYTF.

This clone has more than one count but fewer than ten. The chain is built from TRBV5-1 and TRBJ2-3; a possible D gene is TRBD2 (5 bases). Germline CDR1 and CDR2: SGHRS and YFSETQ. Trimming took 0 bases from V and 9 from J, leaving 11 bases between them. The CDR3 sequence is 13 residues long. This CDR3 reads CASSLDGKATQYF. The DNA for the CDR3 is TGCGCCAGCAGCTTGGACGGGAAAGCGACGCAGTATTTT.

The chain uses TRBV21-1 and TRBJ2-7; whether TRBD1, the table's D call, matches the DNA was not checked. TRBV21-1 is an annotated pseudogene. This CDR3 comprises 15 residues. The CDR3 is CASSLGQGGSYEQYF. The CDR3 DNA follows: TGTGCCAGCAGCCTAGGGCAGGGGGGATCCTACGAGCAGTACTTC.

The rearrangement links TRBV9 to TRBJ2-2; 9 bases are a match to TRBD2. The CDR3 sequence is 11 residues long. CDR1 SGDLS and CDR2 YYNGEE come from the germline V gene. With 7 bases clipped from V and 11 bases from J, the junction kept 3 bases outside the gene matches. This CDR3 is CASGGTSELFF. The CDR3 bases are TGTGCCAGCGGTGGGACTAGCGAGCTGTTTTTT.

This sequence joins TRBV2 and TRBJ1-2, with a weak D call TRBD1 (5 bases). This CDR3 is built from 15 residues. Germline assignment: CDR1 SNHLY and CDR2 FYNNEI. The ends were cut back, 3 bases at V and 4 bases at J, with 15 bases in the middle. The CDR3 reads CASSDGQGRFYGYTF. As DNA, the CDR3 is TGTGCCAGCAGTGACGGGCAGGGAAGGTTCTATGGCTACACCTTC.

In DNA, the CDR3 is TGTGCCAGCAGGATTAGCGGGAGAGTCTCCGAGCAGTACTTC. Amino acid sequence: CASRISGRVSEQYF. This chain uses TRBV6-5 with TRBJ2-7, with 9 bases lining up with TRBD2. The V and J ends lost 6 bases and 6 bases, in that order; junction bases with no gene match: 9. This CDR3 comprises 14 residues. Germline-derived CDR1 and CDR2 are MNHEY and SVGAGI.

The chain combines TRBV7-9 with TRBJ2-6, with TRBD1 matching 7 bases. This CDR3 region has 15 residues. V trimming: 3 bases; J trimming: 2 bases; junction bases outside the gene matches: 1. Germline V gene sequence: CDR1 SEHNR, CDR2 FQNEAQ (reference sequence). Written as DNA, the CDR3 is TGTGCCAGCAGCTTGGGACAGCCTGGGGCCAACGTCCTGACTTTC. Translation gives CASSLGQPGANVLTF.

The chain joins TRBV27 to TRBJ2-6; D is perhaps TRBD1 (5 bases). The length of the CDR3 is 15 residues. Trimming removed 6 bases at V and 4 bases at J, with 13 bases between. In germline, CDR1 is MNHEY, CDR2 SMNVEV (reference sequence). The CDR3 region is CASRLRVAGANVLTF. The CDR3 region has the DNA TGTGCCAGCAGACTCAGGGTAGCCGGGGCCAACGTCCTGACTTTC.

This sequence joins TRBV9 and TRBJ1-1, with 10 bases fitting TRBD1. The germline V gene encodes CDR1 SGDLS and CDR2 YYNGEE. V shed 8 bases, J shed 5 bases, and the junction held 6 bases outside the gene matches. This CDR3 is 13 amino acids long. The chain's CDR3 is CASSWTGGTEAFF. In nucleotides, the CDR3 is TGTGCCAGTTCATGGACAGGGGGTACTGAAGCTTTCTTT.

This sequence joins TRBV24-1 and TRBJ2-1; 8 nucleotides agree with TRBD1. Germline values: CDR1 KGHDR, CDR2 SFDVKD. V was clipped by 4 bases and J by 9 bases; unmatched bases: 16. This CDR3 comprises 17 residues. The CDR3 reads CATSDRTRTGYPSEQFF. For the CDR3, the DNA is TGTGCCACCAGTGACCGGACTCGGACAGGGTATCCGAGTGAGCAGTTCTTC.

This clone was counted only a few times. The chain joins TRBV5-6 to TRBJ2-7, with a tentative D call TRBD1 (6 bases). V lost 2 bases and J 3 bases, leaving 18 bases between the germline ends. Germline V gene data show CDR1 as SGHDT and CDR2 as YYEEEE. The CDR3 length is 16 residues. The DNA of the CDR3 is TGTGCCAGCAGCTTTAGCAGGGGAAATTTTCACTACGAGCAGTACTTC. Translating it yields CASSFSRGNFHYEQYF.

V and J are TRBV7-3 and TRBJ2-1; D unclear. This CDR3 spans 14 amino acids. Germline assignment: CDR1 SGHTA and CDR2 FQGTGA. The V gene lost 9 bases and the J gene lost 6 bases, with 18 bases spanning the gap. The CDR3 DNA sequence: TGTGCCAGTGCCAACCAAGGAGCCCTCAATGAGCAGTTCTTC. Its protein product is CASANQGALNEQFF.

This clone came up once. The genes are TRBV6-4 and TRBJ1-1; maybe TRBD1 (5 bases). CDR1 is MRHNA, CDR2 SNTAGT, per germline. The CDR3 has 12 amino acids. The chain's CDR3 is CAGPRVNTEAFF. Here the CDR3 DNA reads TGTGCGGGGCCCAGGGTTAACACTGAAGCTTTCTTT.

The chain is built from TRBV5-4 and TRBJ1-2; 9 nucleotides match TRBD1. Germline V CDR1 and CDR2: SGHNT, YYREEE (reference sequence). V lost 2 bases and J lost 4; bases outside the gene matches: 3. The CDR3 extends over 14 amino acids. CDR3 nucleotide sequence: TGTGCCAGCAGCTTCTCGGGACAGGGCTATGGCTACACCTTC. This encodes CASSFSGQGYGYTF.

The chain carries TRBV28 and TRBJ2-3, with TRBD1 identical over 7 bases. The V and J ends lost 5 bases and 4 bases, in that order; junction bases with no gene match: 0. The CDR3 loop spans 12 amino acids. CDR1 is MDHEN, CDR2 SYDVKM, per germline. The CDR3 DNA follows: TGTGCCAGCAGTACAGGGGCAGATACGCAGTATTTT. This codes for CASSTGADTQYF.

The rearrangement links TRBV4-1 to TRBJ2-4, with 10 bases aligning to TRBD2. Looked up from germline, CDR1 is MGHRA and CDR2 is YSYEKL. This CDR3 contains 19 residues. After removal of 0 bases from V and 0 bases from J, the junction contained 8 bases not matched to a gene. CDR3 protein: CASSQEPAGGPLAKNIQYF. In nucleotides, the CDR3 is TGCGCCAGCAGCCAAGAACCAGCGGGAGGGCCTCTAGCCAAAAACATTCAGTACTTC.

The chain links TRBV28 to TRBJ2-7, with 8 bases aligning to TRBD2. Germline V lookup: CDR1 MDHEN, CDR2 SYDVKM. V lost 3 bases to trimming and J lost 3 bases; unmatched junction nucleotides: 10. CDR3 size: 16 residues. CDR3 residues: CASSFVAGPSRYEQYF. The CDR3 DNA sequence: TGTGCCAGCAGTTTTGTAGCGGGACCGAGCCGCTACGAGCAGTACTTC.

The chain combines TRBV11-2 with TRBJ2-7; possibly TRBD2 for D (6 bases). The CDR3 extends over 15 amino acids. Trimming removed 3 bases from V and 0 bases from J, with 12 bases in between. Germline V gene lookup returns CDR1 SGHAT and CDR2 FQNNGV. Written as DNA, the CDR3 is TGTGCCAGCAGCTTCGGGACTCTGAGCTCCTACGAGCAGTACTTC. It yields the protein CASSFGTLSSYEQYF.

V usage is TRBV28 and J usage is TRBJ1-4; the D gene is possibly TRBD1 (6 bases). With 8 bases removed from V and 3 bases from J, the gap between germline ends came to 10 bases. This CDR3 is 13 amino acids long. The germline V gene encodes CDR1 MDHEN and CDR2 SYDVKM. The CDR3 DNA reads as TGTGCCAGCTGGGGGCCAGCTAATGAAAAACTGTTTTTT. Translating it yields CASWGPANEKLFF.

The rearrangement uses TRBV12-3 or TRBV12-4 and TRBJ1-1; no definite D call. V was shortened by 5 bases and J by 1 base, with 8 bases between the two germline ends. The CDR3 extends over 13 amino acids. The CDR3 DNA sequence: TGTGCCAGCAGTACATACAGGAACACTGAAGCTTTCTTT. This codes for CASSTYRNTEAFF.

J is TRBJ2-2 and V is TRBV7-3, with a possible D match to TRBD2 (5 bases). The germline CDR1 and CDR2 sequences are SGHTA and FQGTGA. The V end was cut by 1 base, the J end by 7 bases, with 10 bases between. The CDR3 loop spans 14 amino acids. CDR3 loop: CASSLNIAGGELFF. DNA for the CDR3: TGTGCCAGCAGCTTAAACATTGCGGGCGGGGAGCTGTTTTTT. The whole variable domain, remainder taken from reference TRBV7-3 and TRBJ2-2, is GAGVSQTPSNKVTEKGKYVELRCDPISGHTALYWYRQSLGQGPEFLIYFQGTGAADDSGLPNDRFFAVRPEGSVSTLKIQRTERGDSAVYLCASSLNIAGGELFFGEGSRLTVL.

The rearrangement uses TRBV6-5 and TRBJ1-2; D gene unclear. Trimming shortened V by 6 bases and J by 8 bases, and 16 bases separated the two germline ends. Germline values: CDR1 MNHEY, CDR2 SVGAGI. The CDR3 is 13 residues long. The CDR3 nucleotides read TGTGCCAGCAGGACGCGGGCGCCCGCCGGCTACACCTTC. Residues: CASRTRAPAGYTF.

The J gene is TRBJ1-5, the V gene TRBV19; D ambiguous. Trimming stripped 1 base from V and 0 bases from J, with 7 bases between. The germline CDR1 and CDR2 sequences are LNHDA and SQIVND (reference sequence). The CDR3 length is 15 residues. CDR3 loop: CASSIGPGSNQPQHF. CDR3 DNA sequence: TGTGCCAGTAGTATAGGCCCGGGTAGCAATCAGCCCCAGCATTTT. The full variable domain, in which reference TRBV19 and TRBJ1-5 provide the parts outside the CDR3, is DGGITQSPKYLFRKEGQNVTLSCEQNLNHDAMYWYRQDPGQGLRLIYYSQIVNDFQKGDIAEGYSVSREKKESFPLTVTSAQKNPTAFYLCASSIGPGSNQPQHFGDGTRLSIL.